This TCR beta chain is from a study of T cells in Graves' hyperthyroidism and ophthalmopathy. Amplification of TCR beta CDR3 regions used RNA as the template. The TCR CDR3 was amplified in a first-round RT-PCR using the HTBI primer set. Each CDR3 protein is one row after TCRdb ran MiXCR on the multiplex PCR reads. Among around 600,000 distinct CDR3 sequences listed, less than 20% were seen once. Graves' hyperthyroidism was deemed stable absent ophthalmopathy progression within 18 months. PBMCs were derived from 7.5 to 10 ml fresh peripheral blood. In its sample, this clonotype was seen a few times. The antigen remains undetermined. Study observations and caveats: Also found in blood were most expanded thyroid clonotypes above 0.001.

The junction had 9 bases not matched to a gene; V was cut back by 6 bases and J by 0 bases. The CDR3 runs 16 residues. Germline CDR1 and CDR2: MNHNS and SASEGT. The J gene is TRBJ2-7, the V gene TRBV6-1, with 9 bases that match TRBD2. The specimen sequenced was blood. The TCR sequence derives from a woman between 25 and 40 years old with Graves' hyperthyroidism. The CDR3 loop is CASRTQPSGNSYEQYF. Written as DNA, the CDR3 is TGTGCCAGCAGAACCCAGCCTAGCGGGAACTCCTACGAGCAGTACTTC.